This passage covers 2 T cell receptor beta chains from one sample sequenced in a study of identifying expanded T cells in peripheral blood. The repertoire was sequenced with immunoSEQ multiplex PCR; TCRdb's copy has only in-frame clones and lacks some. Of 100,000 or so clones detected, around 89% appear once; the ten largest clones hold roughly 13%. Sequencing used blood. The receptors originated from a person aged 18-70 years in good health.

The CDR3 nucleotides read TGTGCCAGCTCCGATACGATGGAGGAGACCCAGTACTTC. Protein: CASSDTMEETQYF. The V gene is TRBV18, the J gene TRBJ2-5, with D unclear. Per germline, CDR1 KGHSH and CDR2 LQKENI. V lost 6 bases to trimming and J lost 5 bases, with 13 bases between them. This CDR3 is 13 amino acids long. Full variable domain (outside the CDR3, taken from reference TRBV18 and TRBJ2-5): NAGVMQNPRHLVRRRGQEARLRCSPMKGHSHVYWYRQLPEEGLKFMVYLQKENIIDESGMPKERFSAEFPKEGPSILRIQQVVRGDSAAYFCASSDTMEETQYFGPGTRLLVL.

The gene calls are TRBV10-2 and TRBJ1-5; the D gene is possibly TRBD1 (5 bases). The CDR3 length is 13 residues. Between the trimmed V and J ends, which lost 6 bases and 2 bases, there was a span of 8 bases. In germline, CDR1 is WSHSY, CDR2 SAAADI. The CDR3 here is CASRGAGNQPQHF. In DNA, the CDR3 is TGCGCCAGCAGAGGGGCAGGCAATCAGCCCCAGCATTTT.